A single sample gave rise to the 5 T cell receptor beta chains below, sequenced in a study of early T cells in non-severe SARS-CoV-2 infection. MiXCR was run by TCRdb on the 5' RACE reads, yielding one entry per CDR3 protein. The table lists 70,000 to 90,000 distinct CDR3 sequences, more than 10% of them singletons. Sequencing input: whole blood. The receptors here all came from an adult who was a healthcare worker with PCR-confirmed SARS-CoV-2 infection or an uninfected control (not recorded which).

This sequence joins TRBV7-2 and TRBJ1-1; D not resolved. V lost 4 bases and J lost 4, with 16 bases in between. CDR1 and CDR2 (germline): SGHTA, FQGNSA. This CDR3 has 15 residues. Here the CDR3 DNA reads TGTGCCAGCAGCTCGGCTACCTGGGCCTCCACTGAAGCTTTCTTT. It translates to CASSSATWASTEAFF.

The rearrangement joins TRBV5-1 to TRBJ2-1; TRBD2 aligns across 9 bases. The V gene end was trimmed by 2 bases and the J gene end by 9 bases; junction bases not matched to a gene: 12. The CDR3 consists of 16 residues. Germline CDR1 and CDR2: SGHRS and YFSETQ. The CDR3 nucleotides read TGCGCCAGCAGCTTCTCCGGGACTAGCACCTTCAGTGAGCAGTTCTTC. Its translation: CASSFSGTSTFSEQFF.

The chain is built from TRBV3-1 and TRBJ2-3; a weak D match, TRBD1 (5 bases). Germline CDR1 is LGHDT and CDR2 is YNNKEL (reference sequence). The CDR3 sequence is 13 residues long. V was shortened by 6 bases and J by 0 bases, with 7 bases between the two germline ends. The CDR3 region has the DNA TGTGCCAGCAGACCAGGGAGCACAGATACGCAGTATTTT. Protein sequence: CASRPGSTDTQYF.

This clonotype was seen a few times. The gene calls are TRBV29-1 and TRBJ1-2; tentative D call: TRBD1 (5 bases). CDR1 is SQVTM, CDR2 ANQGSEA, per germline. The V end was cut by 2 bases, the J end by 6 bases, with 10 bases between. The CDR3 totals 12 residues. In DNA, the CDR3 is TGCAGCGTTGAAAGCAGGGCCCATGGCTACACCTTC. Encoded protein: CSVESRAHGYTF.

At least ten counts were recorded for this clonotype. This sequence joins TRBV27 and TRBJ1-1; no clear D. V lost 6 bases and J 1 base, leaving 6 bases between the germline ends. The CDR3 is made up of 12 amino acids. The V gene's germline CDR1 is MNHEY and CDR2 SMNVEV (reference sequence). The CDR3 region has the DNA TGTGCCAGCAGCGGGCAGAACACTGAAGCTTTCTTT. Amino acids: CASSGQNTEAFF.